These 27 T cell receptor beta chains originate from one sample sequenced in a study of cytomegalovirus exposure and HLA in healthy donors. In the PCR, 60 Vbeta and 13 Jbeta primers were used. This table comes from immunoSEQ multiplex PCR, and its TCRdb copy is limited to in-frame clones, with some not included. There are 130,000 or so clones in the sample; 60% to 80% occur only once, and 1.5% lies in the top ten. Sequences were obtained from PBMCs. These receptor sequences come from a female donor in good health and CMV-seronegative.

J is TRBJ1-5 and V is TRBV28; the D gene is possibly TRBD1 (5 bases). Trimming removed 2 bases at V and 4 bases at J, with 9 bases between. Germline V gene sequence: CDR1 MDHEN, CDR2 SYDVKM. The CDR3 spans 14 residues. DNA for the CDR3: TGTGCCAGCAGTTTAAGCAGGGTTAATCAGCCCCAGCATTTT. It encodes CASSLSRVNQPQHF.

This sequence joins TRBV28 and TRBJ2-1; 7 nucleotides line up with TRBD2. The ends lost 4 bases at V and 7 bases at J; junction bases unmatched: 7. This CDR3 comprises 14 residues. Germline CDR1 and CDR2: MDHEN and SYDVKM. CDR3 nucleotides: TGTGCCAGCAGTTCCCTGGGGAGGGATAATGAGCAGTTCTTC. Amino acids: CASSSLGRDNEQFF.

The chain couples TRBV30 to TRBJ2-2; D gene uncertain. The germline V gene encodes CDR1 GTSNPN and CDR2 SVGIG (reference sequence). CDR3 length: 14 residues. V was cut by 3 bases and J by 1 base, with 9 bases left in between. The CDR3 nucleotides are TGTGCCTGGAGCTTGAAACTGAACACCGGGGAGCTGTTTTTT. Translated, it gives CAWSLKLNTGELFF. The full variable domain, with the rest looked up from reference TRBV30 and TRBJ2-2, is SQTIHQWPATLVQPVGSPLSLECTVEGTSNPNLYWYRQAAGRGLQLLFYSVGIGQISSEVPQNLSASRPQDRQFILSSKKLLLSDSGFYLCAWSLKLNTGELFFGEGSRLTVL.

This clone was seen only a few times. The chain employs TRBV19 and TRBJ2-1; 8 bases match TRBD1. Germline V gives CDR1 LNHDA, CDR2 SQIVND (reference sequence). V trimming: 6 bases; J trimming: 7 bases; junction bases outside the gene matches: 11. There are 15 residues in the CDR3. In DNA form, the CDR3 reads TGTGCCAGTAGCCTCGGGGGACAGGTTAGGAATGAGCAGTTCTTC. Translated: CASSLGGQVRNEQFF.

As DNA, the CDR3 is TGCGCCAGCAGCTTGGTACAGGCCAGCTACGAGCAGTACTTC. Protein: CASSLVQASYEQYF. The chain is built from TRBV5-1 and TRBJ2-7; tentative D call: TRBD1 (5 bases). V shed 0 bases and J shed 3 bases, with 10 bases lying between them. Germline assignment: CDR1 SGHRS and CDR2 YFSETQ. The CDR3 covers 14 residues.

The rearrangement uses TRBV11-3 and TRBJ2-1; the match to TRBD1 covers 7 bases. V shed 4 bases, J shed 9 bases, and the junction held 3 bases outside the gene matches. The CDR3 is 12 amino acids. Germline values: CDR1 SGHNT, CDR2 YENEEA. CDR3 sequence reads: CASSSTGAEQFF. The CDR3 DNA reads as TGTGCCAGCAGCTCTACAGGGGCTGAGCAGTTCTTC. The full variable domain, its missing parts supplied by reference TRBV11-3 and TRBJ2-1, is EAGVVQSPRYKIIEKKQPVAFWCNPISGHNTLYWYLQNLGQGPELLIRYENEEAVDDSQLPKDRFSAERLKGVDSTLKIQPAELGDSAVYLCASSSTGAEQFFGPGTRLTVL.

This sequence joins TRBV7-2 and TRBJ2-7, with D possibly matching TRBD2 (5 bases). Germline-derived CDR1 and CDR2 are SGHTA and FQGNSA. The CDR3 consists of 13 residues. V was cut by 5 bases and J by 4 bases, with 12 bases left in between. The CDR3 nucleotides read TGTGCCAGCAGCGTCCTGGGCGGGTACGAGCAGTACTTC. Amino acids: CASSVLGGYEQYF.

The gene calls are TRBV10-3 and TRBJ1-1; 9 positions agree with TRBD1. This CDR3 is 16 amino acids long. Losses at the gene ends were 2 bases for V and 11 bases for J; bases not matched to a gene: 15. Germline-derived CDR1 and CDR2 are ENHRY and SYGVKD. This CDR3 is CAISERIPGQGMGAFF. CDR3 nucleotides: TGTGCCATCAGTGAGCGAATCCCGGGACAGGGAATGGGTGCTTTCTTT.

About this clone itself: The sample contains more than one DNA sequence encoding this CDR3. This sequence joins TRBV11-2 and TRBJ2-7; 11 positions agree with TRBD2. This CDR3 has 15 residues. The V segment lost 3 bases and the J segment 3 bases; nucleotides outside the gene matches: 4. Germline CDR1 is SGHAT and CDR2 is FQNNGV. The CDR3 nucleotides are TGTGCCAGCAGCTTCGGGACTAGCGGATACTACGAGCAGTACTTC. Protein sequence: CASSFGTSGYYEQYF.

The rearrangement uses TRBV4-3 and TRBJ1-2, with TRBD1 as a possible D gene (5 bases). The ends were cut back, 0 bases at V and 6 bases at J, with 14 bases in the middle. This CDR3 has 15 amino acids. CDR1 LGHNA and CDR2 YSLEER come from the germline V gene. The CDR3 reads CASSQDPQGTNGYTF. The CDR3, as DNA: TGCGCCAGCAGCCAAGATCCCCAGGGAACAAATGGCTACACCTTC.

V and J are TRBV5-4 and TRBJ1-1, with TRBD1 matching 9 bases. This CDR3 has 14 amino acids. Germline CDR1 SGHNT, CDR2 YYREEE (reference sequence). Unmatched junction bases numbered 4, after V lost 5 bases and J lost 2 bases. The CDR3 loop reads CASSLDRGNTEAFF. CDR3 nucleotides: TGTGCCAGCAGTCTGGACAGGGGAAACACTGAAGCTTTCTTT.

Notes on this clone: Other DNA sequences of this sample code for an identical CDR3. V and J are TRBV5-1 and TRBJ2-3, with 9 bases aligning to TRBD2. The CDR3 length is 15 residues. Losses at the gene ends were 1 base for V and 0 bases for J; bases not matched to a gene: 0. Germline V CDR1 and CDR2: SGHRS, YFSETQ. The CDR3 region has the DNA TGCGCCAGCAGCTTGACTAGCGGGAGCACAGATACGCAGTATTTT. This sequence encodes CASSLTSGSTDTQYF. Filled out from reference TRBV5-1 and TRBJ2-3, the complete variable domain reads KAGVTQTPRYLIKTRGQQVTLSCSPISGHRSVSWYQQTPGQGLQFLFEYFSETQRNKGNFPGRFSGRQFSNSRSEMNVSTLELGDSALYLCASSLTSGSTDTQYFGPGTRLTVL.

The rearrangement uses TRBV7-8 and TRBJ1-1; unclear D gene. The germline V gene has CDR1 SGHVS and CDR2 FQNEAQ. The CDR3 runs 20 residues. Trimming removed 5 bases at V and 5 bases at J, with 33 bases between. In DNA form, the CDR3 reads TGTGCCAGCAGCCCTAGATCGGGCGGGCGGGGAAAAGTGAGCGGGACTGAAGCTTTCTTT. Protein sequence: CASSPRSGGRGKVSGTEAFF.

The V gene is TRBV28, the J gene TRBJ2-7, with 10 bases identical to TRBD1. Germline CDR1 and CDR2: MDHEN and SYDVKM. The CDR3 is made up of 14 amino acids. V was pared by 7 bases and J by 2 bases, with 5 bases of the junction left unmatched. CDR3 sequence reads: CASTSGTGAYEQYF. The CDR3 nucleotides read TGTGCCAGCACCAGCGGGACAGGGGCCTACGAGCAGTACTTC.

This chain joins TRBV18 and TRBJ2-3; weak D call: TRBD2 (5 bases). Trimming pared 0 bases from V and 3 bases from J, leaving 13 bases between. The CDR3 covers 16 residues. Germline-derived CDR1 and CDR2 are KGHSH and LQKENI. The CDR3: CASSPPWEKETDTQYF. The CDR3, as DNA: TGTGCCAGCTCACCACCCTGGGAGAAGGAGACAGATACGCAGTATTTT.

This chain links TRBV30 with TRBJ2-3; 11 nucleotides line up with TRBD2. This CDR3 comprises 14 residues. Germline CDR1 is GTSNPN and CDR2 is SVGIG (reference sequence). Losses at the gene ends were 2 bases for V and 4 bases for J; bases not matched to a gene: 2. The CDR3 bases are TGTGCCTGGAGTACACTAGCGGGAGCAGATACGCAGTATTTT. It encodes CAWSTLAGADTQYF.

The CDR3 loop is CASSLQPSSGSTDTQYF. In nucleotides, the CDR3 is TGCGCCAGCAGCTTGCAACCCTCTAGCGGGAGCACAGATACGCAGTATTTT. The J gene is TRBJ2-3, the V gene TRBV5-1; 8 bases line up with TRBD2. With 1 base clipped from V and 0 bases from J, the junction kept 7 bases outside the gene matches. Germline V gene lookup returns CDR1 SGHRS and CDR2 YFSETQ. The CDR3 has 17 residues.

This chain connects TRBV4-3 to TRBJ1-6; TRBD1 is a possible D gene (5 bases). Germline CDR1 and CDR2: LGHNA and YSLEER. This CDR3 is 16 amino acids long. Trimming stripped 3 bases from V and 3 bases from J, with 12 bases between. The CDR3 nucleotides are TGCGCCAGCAGCCAGATTACAGGAGACTATAATTCACCCCTCCACTTT. The encoded protein is CASSQITGDYNSPLHF.

The rearrangement links TRBV4-2 to TRBJ2-7; D is unresolved. This CDR3 spans 16 amino acids. The germline CDR1 and CDR2 sequences are LGHNA and YNFKEQ. The V end lost 2 bases, the J end lost 1 base, and 15 bases lay between the germline ends. CDR3 in DNA: TGTGCCAGCAGCCAATATCTTTTATCGGAGTCCTACGAGCAGTACTTC. Translating gives CASSQYLLSESYEQYF.

CDR3 DNA sequence: TGCGCCAGCAGCGGGGGGAGCGGGGCCACCAGCGGGGAGCTGTTTTTT. Translating gives CASSGGSGATSGELFF. The rearrangement uses TRBV10-1 and TRBJ2-2, with TRBD2 identical over 7 bases. Germline trimming cut 6 bases from V and 7 bases from J; bases unmatched to any gene: 14. Germline lookup yields CDR1 WNHNN and CDR2 SYGVQD (reference sequence). The CDR3 runs 16 residues.

The rearrangement joins TRBV9 to TRBJ1-2; TRBD1 aligns across 9 bases. Germline V CDR1 and CDR2: SGDLS, YYNGEE. The CDR3 totals 13 residues. V shed 6 bases and J 4 bases; nucleotides not matched to a gene: 4. DNA of the CDR3: TGTGCCAGCACGCTGGGACAGGGCTATGGCTACACCTTC. Translation: CASTLGQGYGYTF. The full variable domain, completed using reference TRBV9 and TRBJ1-2, is DSGVTQTPKHLITATGQRVTLRCSPRSGDLSVYWYQQSLDQGLQFLIQYYNGEERAKGNILERFSAQQFPDLHSELNLSSLELGDSALYFCASTLGQGYGYTFGSGTRLTVV.

This clone was detected a few times. The CDR3 DNA sequence: TGTGCTAGTGGTTCCCTTGCGGCAGCGGTGTCATATAATGAAAAACTGTTTTTT. It yields the protein CASGSLAAAVSYNEKLFF. The chain has TRBV12-5 and TRBJ1-4; D uncertain. With 4 bases removed from V and 4 bases from J, the gap between germline ends came to 22 bases. Germline CDR1 LGHNT, CDR2 FRNRAP. This CDR3 is 18 amino acids long.

This CDR3 reads CASSQSAGVSETQYF. In DNA, the CDR3 is TGCGCCAGCAGCCAATCAGCGGGAGTTTCAGAGACCCAGTACTTC. The chain combines TRBV4-1 with TRBJ2-5, with 8 bases fitting TRBD2. Germline loops: CDR1 MGHRA, CDR2 YSYEKL. The CDR3 extends over 15 amino acids. V was clipped by 2 bases and J by 4 bases; unmatched bases: 6.

This chain links TRBV5-1 with TRBJ2-7, with 7 bases aligning to TRBD2. Germline trimming cut 4 bases from V and 2 bases from J; bases unmatched to any gene: 9. Looked up from germline, CDR1 is SGHRS and CDR2 is YFSETQ. The CDR3 has 15 residues. The CDR3 region has the DNA TGCGCCAGCAGCAGGGGACTCCGGGGGGCCTACGAGCAGTACTTC. Amino acid sequence: CASSRGLRGAYEQYF. The variable domain in full, completed from reference TRBV5-1 and TRBJ2-7, reads KAGVTQTPRYLIKTRGQQVTLSCSPISGHRSVSWYQQTPGQGLQFLFEYFSETQRNKGNFPGRFSGRQFSNSRSEMNVSTLELGDSALYLCASSRGLRGAYEQYFGPGTRLTVT.

The rearrangement joins TRBV19 to TRBJ2-7, with TRBD1 identical over 10 bases. The germline CDR1 and CDR2 sequences are LNHDA and SQIVND (reference sequence). This CDR3 comprises 16 residues. V was pared by 4 bases and J by 0 bases, with 6 bases of the junction left unmatched. CDR3 sequence (DNA): TGTGCCAGTAGTAGGGTCGGGACAGGGGCCTCCTACGAGCAGTACTTC. Protein product: CASSRVGTGASYEQYF.

This chain links TRBV4-1 with TRBJ2-2; 10 nucleotides agree with TRBD1. This CDR3 spans 14 amino acids. The germline gives CDR1 MGHRA, CDR2 YSYEKL. The J segment lost 6 bases and the V segment lost 6 bases, leaving 4 bases of the junction unmatched. The CDR3 protein is CASSPGTGAGELFF. The CDR3 nucleotides are TGCGCCAGCAGTCCCGGGACAGGGGCCGGGGAGCTGTTTTTT.

V and J are TRBV6-1 and TRBJ2-3; D is undetermined. The CDR3 sequence is 15 residues long. Germline V gives CDR1 MNHNS, CDR2 SASEGT. Trimming pared 0 bases from V and 6 bases from J, leaving 13 bases between. CDR3 in amino acids: CASSEATLSADTQYF. The CDR3 DNA follows: TGTGCCAGCAGTGAAGCAACACTATCCGCGGATACGCAGTATTTT.